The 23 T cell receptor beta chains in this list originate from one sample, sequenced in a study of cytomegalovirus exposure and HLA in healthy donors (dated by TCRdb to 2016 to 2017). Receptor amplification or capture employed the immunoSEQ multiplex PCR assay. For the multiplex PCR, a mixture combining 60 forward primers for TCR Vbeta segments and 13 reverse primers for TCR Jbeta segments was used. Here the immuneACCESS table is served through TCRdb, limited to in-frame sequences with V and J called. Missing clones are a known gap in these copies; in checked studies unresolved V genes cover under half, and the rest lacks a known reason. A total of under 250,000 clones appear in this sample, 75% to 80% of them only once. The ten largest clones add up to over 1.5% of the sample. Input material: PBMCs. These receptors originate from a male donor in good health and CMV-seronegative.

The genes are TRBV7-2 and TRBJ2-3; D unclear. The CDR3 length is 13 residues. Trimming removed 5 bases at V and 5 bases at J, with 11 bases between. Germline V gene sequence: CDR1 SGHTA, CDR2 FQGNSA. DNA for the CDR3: TGTGCCAGCAGCGAGGTGCCGCTAGATACGCAGTATTTT. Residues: CASSEVPLDTQYF.

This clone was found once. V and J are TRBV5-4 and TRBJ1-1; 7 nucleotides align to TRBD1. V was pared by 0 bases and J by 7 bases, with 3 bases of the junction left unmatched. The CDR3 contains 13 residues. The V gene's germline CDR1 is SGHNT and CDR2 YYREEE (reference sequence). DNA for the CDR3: TGTGCCAGCAGCTTGGACGACAGGGATGAAGCTTTCTTT. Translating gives CASSLDDRDEAFF.

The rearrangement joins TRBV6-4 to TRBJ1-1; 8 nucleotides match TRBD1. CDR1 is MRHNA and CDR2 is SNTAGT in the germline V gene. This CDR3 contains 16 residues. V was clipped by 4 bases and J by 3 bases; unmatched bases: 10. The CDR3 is CASSVTGGFWDTEAFF. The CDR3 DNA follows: TGTGCCAGCAGTGTTACAGGGGGATTTTGGGACACTGAAGCTTTCTTT.

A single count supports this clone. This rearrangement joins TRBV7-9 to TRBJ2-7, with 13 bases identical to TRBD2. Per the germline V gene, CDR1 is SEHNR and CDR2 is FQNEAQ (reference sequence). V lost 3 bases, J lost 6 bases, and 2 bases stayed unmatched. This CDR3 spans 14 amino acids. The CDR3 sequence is CASSLRTSGSEQYF. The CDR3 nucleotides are TGTGCCAGCAGCTTGAGGACTAGCGGGAGCGAGCAGTACTTC.

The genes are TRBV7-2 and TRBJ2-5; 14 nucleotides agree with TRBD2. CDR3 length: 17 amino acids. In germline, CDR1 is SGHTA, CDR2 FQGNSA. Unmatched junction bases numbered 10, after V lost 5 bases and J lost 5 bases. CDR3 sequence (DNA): TGTGCCAGCAGCGCCCCCGCCCGGACTAGCGGGGGGGAGACCCAGTACTTC. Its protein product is CASSAPARTSGGETQYF.

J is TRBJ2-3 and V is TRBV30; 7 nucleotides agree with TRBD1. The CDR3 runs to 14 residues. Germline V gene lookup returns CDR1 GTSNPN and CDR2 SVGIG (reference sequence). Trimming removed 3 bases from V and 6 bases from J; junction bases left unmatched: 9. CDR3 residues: CAWRPGQVRDTQYF. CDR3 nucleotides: TGTGCCTGGAGACCAGGACAGGTACGGGATACGCAGTATTTT.

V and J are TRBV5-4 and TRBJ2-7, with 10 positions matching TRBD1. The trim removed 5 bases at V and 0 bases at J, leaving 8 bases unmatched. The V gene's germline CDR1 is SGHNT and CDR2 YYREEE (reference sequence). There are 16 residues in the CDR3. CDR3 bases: TGTGCCAGCAGATCCTCGGGACAGGGGTCCTCCTACGAGCAGTACTTC. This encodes CASRSSGQGSSYEQYF. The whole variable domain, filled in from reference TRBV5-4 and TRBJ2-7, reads ETGVTQSPTHLIKTRGQQVTLRCSSQSGHNTVSWYQQALGQGPQFIFQYYREEENGRGNFPPRFSGLQFPNYSSELNVNALELDDSALYLCASRSSGQGSSYEQYFGPGTRLTVT.

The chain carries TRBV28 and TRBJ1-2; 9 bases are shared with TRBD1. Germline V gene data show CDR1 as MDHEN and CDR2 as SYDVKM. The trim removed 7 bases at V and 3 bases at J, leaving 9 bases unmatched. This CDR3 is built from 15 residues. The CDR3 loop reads CASTKQGAWYYGYTF. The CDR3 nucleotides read TGTGCCAGCACCAAACAGGGGGCGTGGTACTATGGCTACACCTTC.

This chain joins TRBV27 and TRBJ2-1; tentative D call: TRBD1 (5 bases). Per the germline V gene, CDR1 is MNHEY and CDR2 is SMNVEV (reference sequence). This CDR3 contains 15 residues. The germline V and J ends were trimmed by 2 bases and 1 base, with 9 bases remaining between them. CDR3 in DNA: TGTGCCAGCAGTTTAAGGGGAAGGTCCTACAATGAGCAGTTCTTC. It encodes CASSLRGRSYNEQFF.

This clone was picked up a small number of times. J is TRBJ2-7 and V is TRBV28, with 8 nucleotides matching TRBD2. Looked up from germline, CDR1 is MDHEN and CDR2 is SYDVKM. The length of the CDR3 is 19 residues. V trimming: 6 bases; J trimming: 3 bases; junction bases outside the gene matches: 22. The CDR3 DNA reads TGTGCCAGCAGCCTTCCGGGGTTATTGTCGGGAGGGCCTCACTACGAGCAGTACTTC. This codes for CASSLPGLLSGGPHYEQYF.

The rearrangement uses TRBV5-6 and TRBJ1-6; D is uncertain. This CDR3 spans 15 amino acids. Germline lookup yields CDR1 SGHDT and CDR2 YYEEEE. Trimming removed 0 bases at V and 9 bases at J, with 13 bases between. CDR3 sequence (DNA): TGTGCCAGCAGCTTGGAACGGGTTATAAGTTCACCCCTCCACTTT. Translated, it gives CASSLERVISSPLHF.

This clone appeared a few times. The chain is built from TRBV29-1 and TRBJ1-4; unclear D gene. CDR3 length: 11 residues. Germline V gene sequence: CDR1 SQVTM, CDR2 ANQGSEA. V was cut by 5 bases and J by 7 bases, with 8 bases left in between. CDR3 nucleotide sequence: TGCAGCGTTTCGGAGGGTGAAAAACTGTTTTTT. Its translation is CSVSEGEKLFF.

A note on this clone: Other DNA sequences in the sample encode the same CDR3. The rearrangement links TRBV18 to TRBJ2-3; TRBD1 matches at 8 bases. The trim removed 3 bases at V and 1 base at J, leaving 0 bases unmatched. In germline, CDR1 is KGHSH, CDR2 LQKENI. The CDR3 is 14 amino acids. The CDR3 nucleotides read TGTGCCAGCTCACCGACAGGGGGCACAGATACGCAGTATTTT. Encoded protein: CASSPTGGTDTQYF.

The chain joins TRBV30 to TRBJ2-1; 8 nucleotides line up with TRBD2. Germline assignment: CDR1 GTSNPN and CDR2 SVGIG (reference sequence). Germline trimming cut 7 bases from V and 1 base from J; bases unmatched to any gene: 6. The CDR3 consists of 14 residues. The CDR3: CASQPSGSYNEQFF. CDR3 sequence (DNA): TGTGCCTCGCAACCTAGCGGGTCCTACAATGAGCAGTTCTTC.

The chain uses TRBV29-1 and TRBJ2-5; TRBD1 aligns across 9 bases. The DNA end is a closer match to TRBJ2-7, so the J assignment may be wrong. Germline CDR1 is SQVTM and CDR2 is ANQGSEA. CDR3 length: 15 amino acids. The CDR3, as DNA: TGCAGCGTTGTTTCACAGGCGACAGGGGGATACGAGCAGTACTTC. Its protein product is CSVVSQATGGYEQYF.

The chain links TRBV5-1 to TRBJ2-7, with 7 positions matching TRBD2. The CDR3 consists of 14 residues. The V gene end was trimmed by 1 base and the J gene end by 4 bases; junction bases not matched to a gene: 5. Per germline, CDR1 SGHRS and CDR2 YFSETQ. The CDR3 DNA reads TGCGCCAGCAGCTTGTTGCCTAGCGGTTACGAGCAGTACTTC. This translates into CASSLLPSGYEQYF.

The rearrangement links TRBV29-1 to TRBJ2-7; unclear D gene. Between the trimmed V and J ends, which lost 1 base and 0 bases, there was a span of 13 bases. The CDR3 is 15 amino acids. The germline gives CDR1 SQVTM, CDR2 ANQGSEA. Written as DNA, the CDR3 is TGCAGCGTTGAAGGAAAAAGGTCGGGCTCCTACGAGCAGTACTTC. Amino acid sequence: CSVEGKRSGSYEQYF.

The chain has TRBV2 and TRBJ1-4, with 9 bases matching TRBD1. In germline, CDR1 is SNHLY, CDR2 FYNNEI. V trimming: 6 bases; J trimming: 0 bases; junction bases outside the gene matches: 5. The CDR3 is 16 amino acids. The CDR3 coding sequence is TGTGCCAGCAGCGATGACAGGGGGACAACTAATGAAAAACTGTTTTTT. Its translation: CASSDDRGTTNEKLFF.

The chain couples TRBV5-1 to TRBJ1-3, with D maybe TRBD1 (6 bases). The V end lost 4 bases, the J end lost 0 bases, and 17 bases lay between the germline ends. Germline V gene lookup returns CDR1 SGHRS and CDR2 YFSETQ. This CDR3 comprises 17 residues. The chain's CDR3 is CASSQSQQGISGNTIYF. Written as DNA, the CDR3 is TGCGCCAGCAGCCAATCCCAACAGGGTATCTCTGGAAACACCATATATTTT. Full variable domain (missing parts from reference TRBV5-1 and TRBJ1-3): KAGVTQTPRYLIKTRGQQVTLSCSPISGHRSVSWYQQTPGQGLQFLFEYFSETQRNKGNFPGRFSGRQFSNSRSEMNVSTLELGDSALYLCASSQSQQGISGNTIYFGEGSWLTVV.

CDR3 in amino acids: CASSVGTRGAETQYF. The CDR3 coding sequence is TGCGCCAGCAGCGTCGGGACTAGGGGGGCGGAGACCCAGTACTTC. The chain has TRBV5-1 and TRBJ2-5; 8 bases fit TRBD2. This CDR3 region has 15 residues. Germline values: CDR1 SGHRS, CDR2 YFSETQ. Trimming removed 4 bases from V and 5 bases from J; junction bases left unmatched: 10.

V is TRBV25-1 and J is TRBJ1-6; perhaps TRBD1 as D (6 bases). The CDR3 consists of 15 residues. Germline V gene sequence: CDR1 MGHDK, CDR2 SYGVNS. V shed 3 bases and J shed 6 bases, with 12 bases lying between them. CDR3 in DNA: TGTGCCAGCAGTGACCAGGGGCTCCTTAATTCACCCCTCCACTTT. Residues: CASSDQGLLNSPLHF.

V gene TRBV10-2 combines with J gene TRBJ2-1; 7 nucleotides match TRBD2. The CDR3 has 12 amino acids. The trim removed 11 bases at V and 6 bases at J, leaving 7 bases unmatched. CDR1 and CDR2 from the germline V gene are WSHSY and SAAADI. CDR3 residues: CAAGDPVNEQFF. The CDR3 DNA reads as TGCGCCGCGGGGGACCCCGTCAATGAGCAGTTCTTC.

CDR3 amino acids: CASSVSGTASRLNYGYTF. The CDR3 DNA sequence: TGTGCCAGTAGTGTTTCCGGGACAGCATCGAGATTAAACTATGGCTACACCTTC. The chain joins TRBV19 to TRBJ1-2; 7 bases map to TRBD1. CDR1 is LNHDA, CDR2 SQIVND, per germline (reference sequence). This CDR3 region has 18 residues. V gave up 5 bases and J gave up 2 bases; unmatched junction bases: 17.